This passage covers 20 T cell receptor beta chains from one sample sequenced in a study of tumor-infiltrating lymphocytes in primary liver carcinoma. TCR beta cDNA was made from approximately 500 ng total RNA with a constant-region primer. Generation of the TCR beta libraries relied on three nested multiplex PCR rounds using slightly modified ARM-PCR. TRBV1-TRBV30 forward primers and a C-beta reverse primer were used in the first two PCR rounds, which each ran for 10 cycles. Each CDR3 protein is one row after TCRdb ran MiXCR on the multiplex PCR reads. The data contain about 75,000 distinct CDR3 sequences, under 75% of them seen just once; the ten biggest clones take up approximately 27%. Joint extraction of RNA and DNA used roughly 17-32 mg of bulk tissue that was unsorted. The sequenced sample was tumor-adjacent normal liver tissue. These receptors all stem from a man aged 35 to 55 with primary liver carcinoma and hepatitis B virus infection.

The chain carries TRBV13 and TRBJ2-5, with 9 bases that match TRBD1. V dropped 4 bases and J dropped 5; count of bases not matched to a gene: 11. CDR1 and CDR2 from the germline V gene are PRHDT and FYEKMQ (reference sequence). The CDR3 is 16 residues long. The CDR3 DNA reads as TGTGCCAGCAGCTCCCGGGACAGGGCGAAGGTTGAGACCCAGTACTTC. Translated: CASSSRDRAKVETQYF.

The V call is TRBV2, the J call TRBJ2-3, with TRBD1 matching over 7 bases. V lost 6 bases, J lost 4 bases, and 10 bases stayed unmatched. This CDR3 is 15 amino acids long. Germline lookup yields CDR1 SNHLY and CDR2 FYNNEI. CDR3 nucleotide sequence: TGTGCCAGCAGCCTTACAGGGGTGGGAGCAGATACGCAGTATTTT. Translating it yields CASSLTGVGADTQYF.

Concerning this clonotype itself: One junction end disagrees with the germline gene, perhaps due to a read error. The chain is built from TRBV6-6 and TRBJ1-1, with D perhaps TRBD1 (6 bases). The CDR3 contains 13 residues. CDR1 is MNHNY and CDR2 is SVGAGI in the germline V gene (reference sequence). This chain's CDR3 is CVSSLGQYTEAFF. The CDR3 DNA is TGTGTCAGCAGCCTCGGACAGTACACTGAAGCTTTCTTT.

This chain joins TRBV5-4 and TRBJ2-1; 13 bases align to TRBD2. V gave up 4 bases and J gave up 3 bases; unmatched junction bases: 7. This CDR3 contains 17 residues. CDR1 and CDR2 (germline): SGHNT, YYREEE (reference sequence). CDR3 amino acids: CASSLATSGRLYNEQFF. The DNA for the CDR3 is TGTGCCAGCAGCCTCGCGACTAGCGGGAGGCTCTACAATGAGCAGTTCTTC.

Regarding this clonotype: A read error may account for a junction end that differs from germline. The chain employs TRBV7-8 and TRBJ1-5; D ambiguous. This CDR3 region has 15 residues. Germline V gene data show CDR1 as SGHVS and CDR2 as FQNEAQ. The CDR3 sequence: CASSVARQARQPQHF. Written as DNA, the CDR3 is TGTGCCAGCAGCGTAGCGCGGCAGGCCAGGCAGCCTCAGCATTTT.

About this clonotype itself: Possible read error: a much larger clone is one base away. The rearrangement links TRBV13 to TRBJ2-2; perhaps TRBD1 as D (5 bases). Germline CDR1 PRHDT, CDR2 FYEKMQ (reference sequence). The CDR3 is 15 residues long. CDR3 sequence: CASNLGQGRTGELFF. The CDR3 DNA is TGTGCCAGCAACTTAGGTCAGGGTCGCACCGGGGAGCTGTTTTTT.

Judged by abundance, this clonotype is large (0.1 to 1%). The chain recombines TRBV11-2 with TRBJ2-1; D unclear. V lost 8 bases and J lost 3, with 14 bases in between. From germline, CDR1 is SGHAT and CDR2 FQNNGV. The CDR3 is 14 amino acids. In DNA, the CDR3 is TGTGCCAGCGGCGATGGCGGCTACTACAATGAGCAGTTCTTC. Protein product: CASGDGGYYNEQFF.

In regard to this clonotype: The junction shows a germline mismatch at one end, possibly a read error. The CDR3 protein is CASSLGLAGGDGEQVF. The CDR3 region has the DNA TGTGCTAGCAGCTTAGGTCTAGCGGGAGGGGACGGTGAGCAGGTCTTC. The rearrangement links TRBV7-9 to TRBJ2-1, with 12 nucleotides matching TRBD2. CDR1 is SEHNR and CDR2 is FQNEAQ in the germline V gene (reference sequence). The CDR3 is 16 amino acids.

The genes are TRBV19 and TRBJ2-1; 8 nucleotides match TRBD2. The CDR3 covers 15 residues. Germline V gene lookup returns CDR1 LNHDA and CDR2 SQIVND (reference sequence). The ends lost 2 bases at V and 0 bases at J; junction bases unmatched: 0. For the CDR3, the DNA is TGTGCCAGTAGTATAAGCGGGAGCTCCTACAATGAGCAGTTCTTC. Amino acids: CASSISGSSYNEQFF. The entire variable domain, with the rest obtained from reference TRBV19 and TRBJ2-1, is as follows: DGGITQSPKYLFRKEGQNVTLSCEQNLNHDAMYWYRQDPGQGLRLIYYSQIVNDFQKGDIAEGYSVSREKKESFPLTVTSAQKNPTAFYLCASSISGSSYNEQFFGPGTRLTVL.

Notes on this clonotype: The conserved phenylalanine or tryptophan normally closing the CDR3 is absent here, so this likely arose from a read error. This chain joins TRBV4-3 and TRBJ2-2; no clear D gene. The germline gives CDR1 LGHNA, CDR2 YSLEER. The CDR3 contains 12 residues. CDR3 nucleotides: TGCGCAAGCAGAGACGATACCGGGGAGCTGTTTTCT. Translating gives CASRDDTGELFS.

Turning to this clonotype: At one end the junction does not follow the germline gene, possibly because of a read error. The V and J genes are TRBV4-1 and TRBJ2-7; no clear D gene. The CDR3 spans 13 residues. Germline CDR1 MGHRA, CDR2 YSYEKL. The CDR3 sequence is CASSQVPQSEQYF. The CDR3 bases are TGCGCCAGCAGTCAAGTACCCCAGTCCGAGCAATACTTC.

With regard to this clonotype: Sequence at one end of the junction differs from germline and may be a read error. CDR3 sequence reads: CPIRHTGGASTDTQYF. Written as DNA, the CDR3 is TGTCCCATCAGGCACACTGGCGGAGCTAGCACAGATACGCAGTATTTT. V gene TRBV10-3 combines with J gene TRBJ2-3; D remains unclear. The germline gives CDR1 ENHRY, CDR2 SYGVKD. This CDR3 has 16 amino acids.

To note about this clonotype: Germline and junction disagree at one end, which may indicate a read error. The V gene is TRBV7-9, the J gene TRBJ1-2; TRBD1 agrees at 9 bases. This CDR3 comprises 15 residues. Germline V CDR1 and CDR2: SEHNR, FQNEAQ (reference sequence). The CDR3 is CGSSSTGTGSYGYTF. Written as DNA, the CDR3 is TGTGGCAGCAGCTCAACCGGGACAGGGAGCTATGGCTACACGTTC.

V and J are TRBV14 and TRBJ1-1; D is unresolved. The CDR3 length is 17 residues. V dropped 0 bases and J dropped 5 bases, with 19 bases sitting between them. Germline CDR1 reads SGHDN; CDR2 reads FVKESK. CDR3 sequence (DNA): TGTGCCAGCAGCCAAGACCCACTGTGGACCTCACAGACTGAAGCTTTCTTT. Protein product: CASSQDPLWTSQTEAFF.

Notes on this clonotype: Its ends do not fully match the called genes, so a read error is possible. This chain uses TRBV29-1 with TRBJ2-2, with a possible D match to TRBD2 (6 bases). The CDR3 loop spans 11 amino acids. Germline V lookup: CDR1 SQVTM, CDR2 ANQGSEA. CDR3 residues: CSIGEAGEMFF. The CDR3 region has the DNA TGCAGCATAGGGGAGGCCGGGGAGATGTTTTTT.

The chain has TRBV4-3 and TRBJ2-7; 9 nucleotides align to TRBD1. Trimming removed 0 bases from V and 4 bases from J; junction bases left unmatched: 10. This CDR3 is 17 amino acids long. CDR1 is LGHNA, CDR2 YSLEER, per germline. The CDR3 reads CASSQEAPGTGLYEQYF. As DNA, the CDR3 is TGCGCCAGCAGCCAAGAAGCACCCGGGACAGGGCTGTACGAGCAGTACTTC.

V and J are TRBV20-1 and TRBJ2-5; 8 bases match TRBD1. Trimming took 2 bases from V and 4 from J; bases not matched to a gene: 0. This CDR3 contains 12 residues. Germline V gives CDR1 DFQATT, CDR2 SNEGSKA (reference sequence). The CDR3 loop reads CSARQGAETQYF. DNA of the CDR3: TGCAGTGCTAGACAGGGGGCAGAGACCCAGTACTTC.

A word on this clonotype: One junction end does not reproduce the germline sequence, and a read error may be involved. This chain joins TRBV6-2 or TRBV6-3 and TRBJ1-5; D not certain. The CDR3 has 14 residues. CDR1 is MNHEY, CDR2 SVGEGT, per germline. In DNA form, the CDR3 reads TGTGTCAGCAGTTACGCGGGTTGGAGAGAGCCCCAGCATTTT. It is translated as CVSSYAGWREPQHF.

In its sample, this clonotype was seen once. One end of the junction varies from germline; a read error may be responsible. This chain links TRBV12-3 or TRBV12-4 with TRBJ2-5; 8 bases map to TRBD2. The CDR3 contains 17 residues. The CDR3 DNA sequence: TGTGCCAGCAGTTTAAGGCTAGCGGGTGCCCTGGGAGAGAACCAGTACTTC. It is translated as CASSLRLAGALGENQYF.

To note about this clonotype: At one of its ends the junction is not consistent with the germline gene, which may arise from a read error. This chain joins TRBV11-2 and TRBJ2-1, with D hard to call. Germline loops: CDR1 SGHAT, CDR2 FQNNGV. The CDR3 runs to 12 residues. The CDR3: CANSPSHNEQLF. CDR3 DNA sequence: TGTGCTAACAGCCCCTCCCACAATGAGCAGCTCTTC.